This TCR beta chain was recorded in a study of shared clonotypes between healthy human individuals. Study-level background: Those who served as donors were a couple of women and a few men between the ages of 18 and 49.

Some 30,000 T cell genomes (around 200 ng DNA) went into each sorted-subset replicate. Method: immunoSEQ multiplex PCR; TCRdb's copy keeps in-frame clones and lacks some. The profile shows a few million clones, around 95% of them singletons. Study-wide points: Naive CD4 clonotypes overlapped across a few donors at about 5.2%.

V dropped 1 base and J dropped 9 bases, with 16 bases sitting between them. Germline V gives CDR1 SGHVS, CDR2 FNYEAQ. This CDR3 comprises 16 residues. For this clone: The antigen is undetermined.

The clonotype comes from a young man in good health. The sequenced sample consisted of naive CD4+ T cells sorted from blood. As to subset: CD45RA+ positively selected. The chain links TRBV7-6 to TRBJ1-6; D possibly corresponds to TRBD1 (6 bases). As DNA, the CDR3 is TGTGCCAGCAGCTTAGGCCCCCCAGGGGAGGGTTCACCCCTCCACTTT. Protein: CASSLGPPGEGSPLHF.